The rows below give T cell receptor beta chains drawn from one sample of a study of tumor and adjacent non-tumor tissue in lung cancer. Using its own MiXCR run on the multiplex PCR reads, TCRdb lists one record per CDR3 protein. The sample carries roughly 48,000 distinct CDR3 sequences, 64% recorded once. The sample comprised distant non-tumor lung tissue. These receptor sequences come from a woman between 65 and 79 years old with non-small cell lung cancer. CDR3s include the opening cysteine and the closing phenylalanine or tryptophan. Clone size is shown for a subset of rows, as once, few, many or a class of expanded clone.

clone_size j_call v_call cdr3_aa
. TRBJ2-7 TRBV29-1 CSVGKRLEYEQYF
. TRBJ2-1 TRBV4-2 CASSQMTSGSDHQFF
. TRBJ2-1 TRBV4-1 CASSQVTGNFYNEQFF
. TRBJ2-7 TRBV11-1 CASSPGTGVSHYEQYF
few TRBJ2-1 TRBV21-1 CASSEALPSGGAPYYEQFF
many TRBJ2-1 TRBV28 CASSLYGGEDNEQFF
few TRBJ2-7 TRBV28 CASSFRLDRLSYDQYF
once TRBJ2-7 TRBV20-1 CSVHYLASSYEQYF
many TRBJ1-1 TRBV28 CASRAPRGGTSEAFF
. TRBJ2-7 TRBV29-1 CSVELGSHYGQYF
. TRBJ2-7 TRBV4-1 CASSQGWLAGGDSYEPYF
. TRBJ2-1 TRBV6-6 CASSYSSSEMEQFF
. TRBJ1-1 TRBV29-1 CSVEDQGWVKASF
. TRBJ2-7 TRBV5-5 CASSYTSANIYERYF